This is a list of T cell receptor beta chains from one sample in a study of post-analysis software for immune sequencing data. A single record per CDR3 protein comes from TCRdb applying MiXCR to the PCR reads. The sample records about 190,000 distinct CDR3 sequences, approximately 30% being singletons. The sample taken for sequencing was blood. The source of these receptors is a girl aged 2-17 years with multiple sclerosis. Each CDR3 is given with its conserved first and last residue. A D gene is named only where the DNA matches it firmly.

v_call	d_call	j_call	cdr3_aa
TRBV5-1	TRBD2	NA	CASSPAPTGGNEQYF
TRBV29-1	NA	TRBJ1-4	CSYLGLGEKLFF
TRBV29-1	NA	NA	CSAVTGSGNIQYF
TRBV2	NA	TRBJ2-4	CASRGNRGPSGNIQYF
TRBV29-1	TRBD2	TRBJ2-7	CSVDASGLAGSYEQYF
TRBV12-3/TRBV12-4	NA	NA	CASRKRAHEQYF
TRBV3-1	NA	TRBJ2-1	CASSQDAGLGEQFF
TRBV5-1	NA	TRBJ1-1	CASTQGRVAAEAFF
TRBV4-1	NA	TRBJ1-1	CASSRQGVGEAFF
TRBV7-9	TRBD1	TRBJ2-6	CASSLDRGGSNVLTF
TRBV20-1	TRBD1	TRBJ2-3	CSARTGEDTQYF
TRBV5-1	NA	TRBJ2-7	CASSLYVSYEQYF
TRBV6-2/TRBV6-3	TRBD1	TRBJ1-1	CASSSQGAGDTEAFF
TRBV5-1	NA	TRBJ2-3	CASRGGQSTDTQYF
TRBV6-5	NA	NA	CASSYASLNSYNEQYF
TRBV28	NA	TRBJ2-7	CASCYGGRYERYF
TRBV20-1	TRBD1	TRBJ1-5	CSARSRTGGNQPQHF
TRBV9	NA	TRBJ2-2	CASSPEGRGLRELFF
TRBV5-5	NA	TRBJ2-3	CASSLRSTSFIGTDTQYF
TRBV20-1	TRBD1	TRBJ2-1	CSASDRGHMDNEQFF
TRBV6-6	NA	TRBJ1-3	CAGSRTSAGNTIYF
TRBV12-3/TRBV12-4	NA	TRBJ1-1	CASRPATGRERAFF
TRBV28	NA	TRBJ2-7	CASSLGLSYEQYF
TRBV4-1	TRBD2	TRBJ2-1	CASSHGTSGTRSIIEQFF
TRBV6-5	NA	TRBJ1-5	CASSYTENQPQHF
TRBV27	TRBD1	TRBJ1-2	CASSFWQGGHYGYTF
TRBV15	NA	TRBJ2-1	CATSRGQLSLGEQFF
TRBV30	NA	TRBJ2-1	CAWRDLKGINEQFF
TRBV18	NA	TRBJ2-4	CASSPPTLAKNIQYF
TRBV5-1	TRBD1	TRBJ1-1	CASSTTRQGMNTEAFF
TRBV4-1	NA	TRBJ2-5	CASSPKWRGHQETQYF
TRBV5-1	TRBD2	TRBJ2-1	CTSSSRRGGDNEQFF
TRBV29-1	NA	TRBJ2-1	CSVRLSRGWEQFF
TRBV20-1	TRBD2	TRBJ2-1	CSAELAGKENEQFF
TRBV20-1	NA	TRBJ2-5	CSARSRRAAGETQYF
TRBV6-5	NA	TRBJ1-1	CASSRDFMNTEAFF
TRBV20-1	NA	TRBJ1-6	CSASGGNYNSPLHF
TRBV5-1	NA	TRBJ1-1	CASSEYRADREAFF
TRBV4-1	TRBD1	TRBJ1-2	CASSRGQGRDGYTF
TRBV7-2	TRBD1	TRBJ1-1	CASRDRAHYEAFF
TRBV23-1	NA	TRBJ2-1	CASSQLLRAQGNEQFF
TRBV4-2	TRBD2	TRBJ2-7	CASSQVASGVYEQYF
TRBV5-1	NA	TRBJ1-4	CASSLYGTTNEKLFF
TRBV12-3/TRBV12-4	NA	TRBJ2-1	CASRIRTDSRQFF
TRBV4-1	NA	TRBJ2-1	CASSQGFRLLGSEQFF
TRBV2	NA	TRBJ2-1	CASSEASWNNEQFF
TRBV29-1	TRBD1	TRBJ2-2	CSGTPGQGTGELFF